Listed here are 8 T cell receptor beta chains from one sample, sequenced in a study of memory B cells and T cells in multiple sclerosis. Stimulus-free culture yielded autoproliferating CFSE-dim and non-proliferating CFSE-high T cells, each sequenced separately. Replicate wells were pooled after about seven days of stimulus-free culture of 45 million to 50 million CFSE-labeled PBMCs. The assay was immunoSEQ multiplex PCR, and TCRdb's table has in-frame clones only and misses some. This table has about 42,000 clones, almost 85% appearing once. No antigens are known for them. The sequenced material came from PBMCs from blood kept in culture. The receptors here all came from a human donor with multiple sclerosis.

V and J are TRBV5-4 and TRBJ1-6, with 10 positions matching TRBD1. J lost 7 bases, V lost 2 bases, and 3 bases had no gene match. CDR1 is SGHNT and CDR2 is YYREEE in the germline V gene (reference sequence). This CDR3 region has 15 residues. CDR3 residues: CASSFRDRGNSPLHF. CDR3 nucleotide sequence: TGTGCCAGCAGCTTCCGGGACAGGGGAAATTCACCCCTCCACTTT.

CDR3 sequence: CASSVGASGGNEQFF. CDR3 DNA: TGTGCCAGCAGCGTAGGAGCTAGCGGGGGGAATGAGCAGTTCTTC. V is TRBV9 and J is TRBJ2-1, with 11 bases matching TRBD2. The germline V gene encodes CDR1 SGDLS and CDR2 YYNGEE. The CDR3 consists of 15 residues. Germline trimming cut 0 bases from V and 7 bases from J; bases unmatched to any gene: 3.

The chain combines TRBV18 with TRBJ2-3, with a weak D call TRBD2 (6 bases). The CDR3 extends over 14 amino acids. Looked up from germline, CDR1 is KGHSH and CDR2 is LQKENI. Trimming stripped 4 bases from V and 3 bases from J, with 11 bases between. DNA for the CDR3: TGTGCCAGCTCACGATCGGGACTTACAGATACGCAGTATTTT. It specifies CASSRSGLTDTQYF. Based on the CDR3 plus reference TRBV18 and TRBJ2-3, the full variable domain is NAGVMQNPRHLVRRRGQEARLRCSPMKGHSHVYWYRQLPEEGLKFMVYLQKENIIDESGMPKERFSAEFPKEGPSILRIQQVVRGDSAAYFCASSRSGLTDTQYFGPGTRLTVL.

V gene TRBV5-6 combines with J gene TRBJ2-1; D unclear. This CDR3 comprises 15 residues. The V end lost 4 bases, the J end lost 4 bases, and 15 bases lay between the germline ends. CDR1 SGHDT and CDR2 YYEEEE come from the germline V gene. The CDR3 region has the DNA TGTGCCAGCAGCCTAGGACGGATTTTGTACAATGAGCAGTTCTTC. Encoded protein: CASSLGRILYNEQFF.

This clone has a handful of counts. The chain carries TRBV14 and TRBJ1-2, with TRBD1 as a possible D gene (6 bases). The CDR3 is 13 amino acids. CDR1 SGHDN and CDR2 FVKESK come from the germline V gene. Trimming pared 3 bases from V and 2 bases from J, leaving 7 bases between. Here the CDR3 DNA reads TGTGCCAGCAGCCACGGACAGAACTATGGCTACACCTTC. As protein: CASSHGQNYGYTF.

The genes are TRBV5-6 and TRBJ2-3; 15 bases are shared with TRBD2. This CDR3 spans 18 amino acids. Germline V CDR1 and CDR2: SGHDT, YYEEEE. V lost 4 bases to trimming and J lost 6 bases; unmatched junction nucleotides: 12. CDR3 sequence reads: CASSDLTGTSGGRDTQYF. The CDR3 region has the DNA TGTGCCAGCAGCGACCTCACCGGGACTAGCGGGGGGAGGGATACGCAGTATTTT.

V and J are TRBV5-8 and TRBJ2-2; D is perhaps TRBD1 (6 bases). Germline CDR1 and CDR2: SGHTS and YDEGEE. The ends were cut back, 0 bases at V and 3 bases at J, with 15 bases in the middle. This CDR3 is 17 amino acids long. CDR3 residues: CASSLVWGRGDTGELFF. The CDR3 DNA is TGTGCCAGCAGCTTGGTTTGGGGGCGAGGCGACACCGGGGAGCTGTTTTTT.

The DNA of the CDR3 is TGTGCCAGCAGCGGACAGGGGGCGGATCAGCCCCAGCATTTT. Encoded protein: CASSGQGADQPQHF. V and J are TRBV9 and TRBJ1-5; 10 bases line up with TRBD1. The CDR3 covers 14 residues. J lost 5 bases, V lost 3 bases, and 2 bases had no gene match. Germline lookup yields CDR1 SGDLS and CDR2 YYNGEE.